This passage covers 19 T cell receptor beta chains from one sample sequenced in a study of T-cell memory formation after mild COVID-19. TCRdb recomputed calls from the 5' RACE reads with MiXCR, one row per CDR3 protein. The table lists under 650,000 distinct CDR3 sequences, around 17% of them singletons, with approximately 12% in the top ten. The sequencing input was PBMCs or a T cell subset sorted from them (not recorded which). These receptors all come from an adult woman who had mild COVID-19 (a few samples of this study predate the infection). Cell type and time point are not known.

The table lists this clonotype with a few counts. The CDR3 region has the DNA TGTGCCAGCAGCTCTAACCGGGAGACCCAGTACTTC. It translates to CASSSNRETQYF. The genes are TRBV7-2 and TRBJ2-5; D is unclear. The CDR3 is 12 amino acids. CDR1 and CDR2 (germline): SGHTA, FQGNSA. Trimming shortened V by 4 bases and J by 5 bases, and 8 bases separated the two germline ends.

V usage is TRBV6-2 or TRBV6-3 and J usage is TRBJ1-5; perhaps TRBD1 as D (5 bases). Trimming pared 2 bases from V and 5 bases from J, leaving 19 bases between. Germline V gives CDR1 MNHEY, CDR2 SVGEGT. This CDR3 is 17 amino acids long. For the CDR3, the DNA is TGTGCCAGCAGTTACGAGGGAGGAAGGGGTTTCGATCAGCCCCAGCATTTT. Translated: CASSYEGGRGFDQPQHF.

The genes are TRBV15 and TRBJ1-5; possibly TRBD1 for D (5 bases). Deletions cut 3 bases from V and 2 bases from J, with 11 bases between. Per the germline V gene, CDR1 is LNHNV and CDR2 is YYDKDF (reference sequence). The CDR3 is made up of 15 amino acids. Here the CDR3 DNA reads TGTGCCACCAGCAGTCTCTCGGGGCGCAATCAGCCCCAGCATTTT. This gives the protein CATSSLSGRNQPQHF.

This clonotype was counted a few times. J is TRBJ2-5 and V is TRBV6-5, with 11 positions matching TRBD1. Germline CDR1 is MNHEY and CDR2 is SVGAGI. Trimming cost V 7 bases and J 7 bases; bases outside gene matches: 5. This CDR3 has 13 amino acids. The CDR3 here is CASTKGQGGTQYF. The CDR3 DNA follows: TGTGCCAGCACCAAGGGACAGGGGGGGACCCAGTACTTC.

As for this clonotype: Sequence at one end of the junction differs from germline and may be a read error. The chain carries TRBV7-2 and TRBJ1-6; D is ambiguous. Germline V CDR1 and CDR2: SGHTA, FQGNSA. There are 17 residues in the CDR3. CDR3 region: CASSLRRPTMDNSHLHF. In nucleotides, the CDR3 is TGTGCCAGCAGCTTAAGACGGCCGACCATGGATAATTCACACCTCCACTTT.

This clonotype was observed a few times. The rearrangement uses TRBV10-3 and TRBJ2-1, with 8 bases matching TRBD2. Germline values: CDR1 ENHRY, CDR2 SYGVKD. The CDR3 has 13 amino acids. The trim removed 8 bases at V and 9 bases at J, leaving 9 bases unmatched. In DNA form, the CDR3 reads TGTGCCATCTCGGAACTAGCGGTGGGTGAGCAGTTCTTC. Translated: CAISELAVGEQFF.

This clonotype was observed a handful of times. CDR3 in DNA: TGCAGTGGAGGACAGGGGGTCTACAATGAGCAGTTCTTC. Translated, it gives CSGGQGVYNEQFF. The chain couples TRBV29-1 to TRBJ2-1; 10 nucleotides match TRBD1. The germline CDR1 and CDR2 sequences are SQVTM and ANQGSEA. The CDR3 has 13 residues.

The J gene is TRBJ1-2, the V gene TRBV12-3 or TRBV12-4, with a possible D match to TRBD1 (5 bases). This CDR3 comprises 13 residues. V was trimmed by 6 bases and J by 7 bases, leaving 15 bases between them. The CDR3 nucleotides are TGTGCCAGCAGCATTACAGGAGGGAGTGGCTACACCTTC. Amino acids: CASSITGGSGYTF.

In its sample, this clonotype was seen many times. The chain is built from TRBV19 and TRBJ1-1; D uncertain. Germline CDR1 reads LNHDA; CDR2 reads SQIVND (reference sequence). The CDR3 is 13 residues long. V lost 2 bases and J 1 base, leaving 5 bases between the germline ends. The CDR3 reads CASSIRENTEAFF. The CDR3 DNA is TGTGCCAGTAGTATAAGAGAGAACACTGAAGCTTTCTTT.

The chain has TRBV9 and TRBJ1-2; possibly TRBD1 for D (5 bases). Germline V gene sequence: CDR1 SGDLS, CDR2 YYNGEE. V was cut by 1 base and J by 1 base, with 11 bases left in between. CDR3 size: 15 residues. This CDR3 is CASSVLGELNYGYTF. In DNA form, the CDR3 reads TGTGCCAGCAGCGTATTGGGGGAACTTAACTATGGCTACACCTTC.

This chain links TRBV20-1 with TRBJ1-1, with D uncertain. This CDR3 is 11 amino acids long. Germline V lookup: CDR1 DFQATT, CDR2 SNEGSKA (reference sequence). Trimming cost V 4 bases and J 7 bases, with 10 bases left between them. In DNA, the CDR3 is TGCAGTGCTAAATATTACGGTGAAGCTTTCTTT. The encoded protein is CSAKYYGEAFF.

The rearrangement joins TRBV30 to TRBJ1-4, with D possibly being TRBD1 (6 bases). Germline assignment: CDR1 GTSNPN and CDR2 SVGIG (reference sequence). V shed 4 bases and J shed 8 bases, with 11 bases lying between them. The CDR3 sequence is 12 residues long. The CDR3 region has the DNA TGTGCCTGGACGGGACAAGCAGAAAAACTGTTTTTT. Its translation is CAWTGQAEKLFF.

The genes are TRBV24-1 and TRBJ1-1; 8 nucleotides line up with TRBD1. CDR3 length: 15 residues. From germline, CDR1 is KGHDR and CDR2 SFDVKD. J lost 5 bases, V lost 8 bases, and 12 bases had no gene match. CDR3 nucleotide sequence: TGTGCCACCACAGGACAGGGCCCCGAATCGACTGAAGCTTTCTTT. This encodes CATTGQGPESTEAFF.

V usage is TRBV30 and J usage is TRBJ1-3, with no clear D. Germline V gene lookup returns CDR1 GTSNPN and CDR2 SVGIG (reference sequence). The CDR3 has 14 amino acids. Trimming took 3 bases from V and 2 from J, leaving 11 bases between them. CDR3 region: CAWSPVRAGNTIYF. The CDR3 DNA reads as TGTGCCTGGAGCCCCGTTAGGGCTGGAAACACCATATATTTT.

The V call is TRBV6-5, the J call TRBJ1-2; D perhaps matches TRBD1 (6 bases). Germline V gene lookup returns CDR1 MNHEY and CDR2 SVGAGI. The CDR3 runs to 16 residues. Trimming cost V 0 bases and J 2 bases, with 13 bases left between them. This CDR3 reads CASSYSPTGNNYGYTF. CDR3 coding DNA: TGTGCCAGCAGTTACTCCCCTACAGGGAACAACTATGGCTACACCTTC.

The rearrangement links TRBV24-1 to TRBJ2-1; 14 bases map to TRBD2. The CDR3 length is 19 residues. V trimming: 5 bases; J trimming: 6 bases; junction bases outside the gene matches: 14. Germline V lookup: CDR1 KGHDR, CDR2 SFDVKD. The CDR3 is CATSANLGTSGRRGNEQFF. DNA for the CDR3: TGTGCCACCAGTGCCAATTTGGGGACTAGCGGGAGAAGGGGCAATGAGCAGTTCTTC.

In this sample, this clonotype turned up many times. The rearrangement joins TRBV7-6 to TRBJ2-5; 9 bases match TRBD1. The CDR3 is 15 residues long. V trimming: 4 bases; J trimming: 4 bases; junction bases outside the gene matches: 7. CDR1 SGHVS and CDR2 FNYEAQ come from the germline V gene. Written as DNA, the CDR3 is TGTGCCAGCAGCTCCCCCGGGACAGGGACAGAGACCCAGTACTTC. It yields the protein CASSSPGTGTETQYF.

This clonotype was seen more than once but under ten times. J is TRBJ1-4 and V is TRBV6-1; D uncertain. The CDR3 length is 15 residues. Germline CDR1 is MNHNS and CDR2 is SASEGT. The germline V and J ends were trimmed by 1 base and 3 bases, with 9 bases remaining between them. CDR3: CASSEGSGANEKLFF. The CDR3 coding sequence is TGTGCCAGCAGTGAAGGAAGCGGAGCTAATGAAAAACTGTTTTTT.

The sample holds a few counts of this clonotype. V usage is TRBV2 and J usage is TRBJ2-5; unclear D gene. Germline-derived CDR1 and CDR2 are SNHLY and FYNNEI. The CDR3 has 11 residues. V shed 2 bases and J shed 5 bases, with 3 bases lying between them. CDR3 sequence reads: CASSEKETQYF. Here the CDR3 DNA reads TGTGCCAGCAGTGAAAAGGAGACCCAGTACTTC.